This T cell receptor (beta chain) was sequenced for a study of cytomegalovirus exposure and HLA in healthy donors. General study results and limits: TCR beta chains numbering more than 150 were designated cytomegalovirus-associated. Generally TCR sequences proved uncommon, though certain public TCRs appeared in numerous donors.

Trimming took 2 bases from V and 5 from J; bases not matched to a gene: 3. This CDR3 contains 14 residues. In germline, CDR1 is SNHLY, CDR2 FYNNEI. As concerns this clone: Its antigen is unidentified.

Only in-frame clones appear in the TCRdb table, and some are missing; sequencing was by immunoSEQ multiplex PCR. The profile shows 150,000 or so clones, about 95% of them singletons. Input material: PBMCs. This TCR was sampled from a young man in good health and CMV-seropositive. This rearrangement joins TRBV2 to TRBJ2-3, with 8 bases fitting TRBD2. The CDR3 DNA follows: TGTGCCAGCAGTGAAAGCCTAGCGGGAGATACGCAGTATTTT. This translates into CASSESLAGDTQYF.